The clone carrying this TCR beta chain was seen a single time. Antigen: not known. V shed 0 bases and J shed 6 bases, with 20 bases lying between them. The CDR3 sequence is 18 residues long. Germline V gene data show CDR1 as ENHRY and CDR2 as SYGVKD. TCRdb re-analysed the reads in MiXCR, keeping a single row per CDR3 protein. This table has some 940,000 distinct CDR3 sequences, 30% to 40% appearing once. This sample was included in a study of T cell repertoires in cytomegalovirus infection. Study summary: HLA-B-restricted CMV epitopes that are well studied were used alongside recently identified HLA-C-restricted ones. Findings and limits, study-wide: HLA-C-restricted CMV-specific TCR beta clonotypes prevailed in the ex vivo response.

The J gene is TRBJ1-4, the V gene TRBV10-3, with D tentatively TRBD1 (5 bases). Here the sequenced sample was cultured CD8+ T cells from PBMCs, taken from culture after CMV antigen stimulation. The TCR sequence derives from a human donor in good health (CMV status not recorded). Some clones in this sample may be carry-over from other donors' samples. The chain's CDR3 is CAISESMKGSPLHEKLFF. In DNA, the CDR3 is TGTGCCATCAGTGAGTCTATGAAGGGGTCACCTCTTCATGAAAAACTGTTTTTT.